The following is a T cell receptor beta chain sequence with its context. The antigen is undetermined. After template switching added a universal primer site, the resulting cDNA carried unique molecular identifiers. MiXCR, run by TCRdb on the 5' RACE reads, gives a single entry per CDR3 protein. The table has 510,000 or so distinct CDR3 sequences, 15% seen once. This specimen comes from a study of identical twins. Looked up from germline, CDR1 is SGHTA and CDR2 is FQGNSA. V lost 5 bases, J lost 3 bases, and 14 bases lay in between. The CDR3 has 14 amino acids. Study-wide points: A cross-sectional statistical analysis, not follow-up of the same donors, supported the conclusions. Clonotypes of the beta chain that were abundant in cord blood carried fewer insertions (memory repertoires showed none). Those out-of-frame alpha sequences shared by twins showed an excess of low generation probability.

These records were also assigned to another study, of yellow fever vaccine responses in identical twins.

This chain links TRBV7-2 with TRBJ2-7; D is perhaps TRBD1 (7 bases). This TCR was recovered from a woman aged 18-35 years in good health. The specimen was CD4+ T cells sorted from blood. The CDR3 DNA is TGTGCCAGCAGCCCCGACCAGGGGGGCTACGAGCAGTACTTC. Translated, it gives CASSPDQGGYEQYF.